A selection of T cell receptor beta chains follows, all from one sample in a study of T cells in Graves' hyperthyroidism and ophthalmopathy. Each CDR3 protein gets one entry after TCRdb re-called the multiplex PCR reads with MiXCR. The sample includes around 450,000 distinct CDR3 sequences, approximately 15% seen only once; the top ten take roughly 4.8%. The specimen was blood. These receptors were taken from a woman in her late teens or twenties with Graves' hyperthyroidism. The CDR3 runs from the conserved cysteine through the conserved F or W. D genes are given only for firm matches. The listing skips clone size in some rows; elsewhere it reads once, few, many or a size class.

>NA|NA|TRBJ1-1|TRBV4-1
TGCGCCAGCAGCCAAGGGGCCCGCGAGGGGCTGAACACTGAAGCTTTCTTT
CASSQGAREGLNTEAFF
>NA|NA|TRBJ1-3|TRBV11-2
TGTGCCAGCAGCTCCCCCCGGATAGGAAACACCATATATTTT
CASSSPRIGNTIYF
>many|TRBD2|TRBJ2-4|TRBV28
TGTGCCAGCAGTCTAGCGGGAGAATCCAAAAACATTCAGTACTTC
CASSLAGESKNIQYF
>many|NA|TRBJ1-1|TRBV10-3
TGTGCCATCAGTGAGTCTGGGCAGCCGAACACTGAAGCTTTCTTT
CAISESGQPNTEAFF
>many|TRBD1|TRBJ2-5|TRBV27
TGTGCCAGCTACTCAAACGACAGGGAAGAGACCCAGTACTTC
CASYSNDREETQYF
>NA|TRBD2|TRBJ2-1|TRBV20-1
TGCAGTGCTAGAGATCTAGTAAGGACTAGCGGGAGCAATGAGCAGTTCTTC
CSARDLVRTSGSNEQFF
>many|NA|TRBJ1-2|TRBV5-1
TGCGCCAGCAGCCCATCCCCAGGGAACTATGGCTACACCTTC
CASSPSPGNYGYTF
>NA|NA|TRBJ2-6|TRBV12-3/TRBV12-4
TGTGCCAGCAGTTTGTGGACCTCTGGGGCCAACGTCCTGACTTTC
CASSLWTSGANVLTF
>many|NA|TRBJ2-7|TRBV13
TGTGCCAGCAGCCCCAGGACGAGCTCCTACGAGCAGTACTTC
CASSPRTSSYEQYF
>many|TRBD2|TRBJ2-1|TRBV12-3/TRBV12-4
TGTGCCAGCAGTTTAAATCCAGGGTCCCCGGGACTAGCGGGAGGAACCTACAATGAGCAGTTCTTC
CASSLNPGSPGLAGGTYNEQFF
>NA|TRBD1|TRBJ2-2|TRBV5-1
TGCGCCAGCAGCTTGTGGCAGGGGGACACCGGGGAGCTGTTTTTT
CASSLWQGDTGELFF
>once|NA|TRBJ2-1|TRBV6-1
TGTGCCAGCAGTGTAGAAGCGACAGGTCACCCATTTTTC
CASSVEATGHPFF
>many|TRBD1|TRBJ2-7|TRBV5-5
TGTGCCAGCAGCTTGGGACAGGGTTTCACCGAGCAGTACTTC
CASSLGQGFTEQYF
>many|NA|TRBJ2-1|TRBV6-5
TGTGCCAGCAGTTACGCGACCGACAATGAGCAGTTCTTC
CASSYATDNEQFF
>many|NA|TRBJ2-7|TRBV11-2
TGTGCCAGCAGCTTAGAGGTGTTGGCAGGGAGCTCCTACGAGCAGTACTTC
CASSLEVLAGSSYEQYF
>many|NA|TRBJ1-1|TRBV27
TGTGCCAGCAGTTTATCGGCCATAGGGAGGAAAACTGAAGCTTTCTTT
CASSLSAIGRKTEAFF
>NA|NA|TRBJ1-2|TRBV9
TGTGCCAGCAGCGTAGACGGCCTAAACCTGGGCTACACCTTC
CASSVDGLNLGYTF
>many|TRBD2|TRBJ2-1|TRBV29-1
TGCAGCGTTGAAGAGCTTAGCGGGAGACTCAATGAGCAGTTCTTC
CSVEELSGRLNEQFF
>many|TRBD1|TRBJ2-3|TRBV28
TGTGCCAGCAGTTCCCCCGACAGGGGAGCCACAGATACGCAGTATTTT
CASSSPDRGATDTQYF
>many|NA|TRBJ2-7|TRBV11-2
TGTGCCAGCAGCTTAGGTTTTCTATCGGACTACGAGCAGTACTTC
CASSLGFLSDYEQYF
>NA|TRBD1|TRBJ1-2|TRBV7-9
TGTGCCAGCAGCTTATGGACAGGAACTAACTATGGCTACACCTTC
CASSLWTGTNYGYTF
>few|NA|TRBJ2-7|TRBV24-1
TGTGCCACCAGTGACACCCCGGGGTCCTTCTCCTACGAGCAGTACTTC
CATSDTPGSFSYEQYF
>many|NA|TRBJ1-4|TRBV2
TGTGCCACGAACCTACAGGGTGCGGCTAATGAAAAACTGTTTTTT
CATNLQGAANEKLFF
>few|NA|TRBJ1-1|TRBV24-1
TGTGCCACCAGTGATCTCTGGAACACTGAAGCTTTCTTT
CATSDLWNTEAFF
>NA|NA|TRBJ2-5|TRBV7-2
TGTGCCAGCAGCGTAACCTATGACATTGATAAGTACTTC
CASSVTYDIDKYF
>many|NA|TRBJ2-1|TRBV29-1
TGCAGCGTTGAACCGGGACGGTACTACAATGAGCAGTTCTTC
CSVEPGRYYNEQFF
>NA|TRBD2|TRBJ2-3|TRBV27
TGTGCCAGCAGTTTATTGTGGACTAGCGGGAGGTCGACAGATACGCAGTATTTT
CASSLLWTSGRSTDTQYF
>NA|NA|TRBJ1-3|TRBV3-1
TGTGCCAGCAGCCAAGATAACGGAAACACCATATATTTT
CASSQDNGNTIYF
>many|TRBD2|TRBJ2-1|TRBV20-1
TGCAGTGCTAGACCCTTGGGACTAGCGGGCGAGTCCTACAATGAGCAGTTCTTC
CSARPLGLAGESYNEQFF
>NA|NA|TRBJ1-3|TRBV27
TGTGCCAGCAGTTTATCTCAAGACCTCTCTGGAAACACCATATATTTT
CASSLSQDLSGNTIYF
>many|TRBD2|TRBJ2-7|TRBV28
TGTGCCAGCAGTTTACTGACTAGCGGGGGGGGATACGAGCAGTACTTC
CASSLLTSGGGYEQYF
>few|NA|TRBJ1-1|TRBV7-9
TGTGCCAGCAGCTTAGCTCTCCAGCTTAAGACTGAAGCTTTCTTT
CASSLALQLKTEAFF
>many|TRBD1|TRBJ1-4|TRBV28
TGTGCCAGCAGTTCGATGACAGGGAGGTCTGAAAAACTGTTTTTT
CASSSMTGRSEKLFF
>NA|TRBD1|TRBJ2-2|TRBV4-2
TGTGCCAGCAGCCGCCAAGCGACGGGACAGGGAACCGACGGGGAGCTGTTTTTT
CASSRQATGQGTDGELFF
>NA|NA|TRBJ2-7|TRBV12-3/TRBV12-4
TGTGCCAGCAGTTTACGAAGAGACTACGAGCAGTACTTC
CASSLRRDYEQYF
>NA|NA|TRBJ2-7|TRBV5-5
TGTGCTACTAGCGATCAGGGGGCCCCCTACGAGCAGTACTTC
CATSDQGAPYEQYF
>few|NA|TRBJ1-4|TRBV28
TGTGCCAGCAGACCTGGGGACCCTGGTGGGAAACTGTTTTTT
CASRPGDPGGKLFF
>few|NA|TRBJ2-2|TRBV5-1
TGCGCCAGCAGCGGGGGGACCTGGACCGGGGAGCTGTTTTTT
CASSGGTWTGELFF
>NA|TRBD1|TRBJ1-4|TRBV20-1
TGCAGTGCCAGAGAAGACAGGGGGCGGGACGAAAAACTGTTTTTT
CSAREDRGRDEKLFF
>many|NA|TRBJ1-1|TRBV28
TGTGCCAGCACGAGTGACACTGAAGCTTTCTTT
CASTSDTEAFF
>NA|NA|TRBJ2-7|TRBV7-3
TGTGCCAGCAGCTTTTCTGACTTGGGGGAGCAGTACTTC
CASSFSDLGEQYF
>NA|TRBD2|TRBJ2-2|TRBV12-3/TRBV12-4
TGTGCCAGCACTACTCAAGGTAGTAGCGGGAGTTATATCGGGGAGCTGTTTTTT
CASTTQGSSGSYIGELFF
>many|NA|TRBJ1-1|TRBV30
TGTGCCTGGAGTGTAACCGCTGAAGCTTTCTTT
CAWSVTAEAFF
>few|NA|TRBJ2-7|TRBV27
TGTGCCAGCAGTTTAGTAGGGCAGGGACTCTCCTACGAGCAGTACTTC
CASSLVGQGLSYEQYF
>NA|NA|TRBJ1-4|TRBV6-2/TRBV6-3
TGTGCCAGCAGTTGCGGACGGGATGAAAAACTGTTTTTT
CASSCGRDEKLFF
>NA|TRBD1|TRBJ2-3|TRBV9
TGTGCCAGCAGCGCACAGGGGGACGGTATCGATACGCAGTATTTT
CASSAQGDGIDTQYF
>NA|TRBD2|TRBJ2-1|TRBV27
TGTGCCAGCAGTTTGCGACTAGCGGGAAGCCATGAGCAGTTCTTC
CASSLRLAGSHEQFF
>many|TRBD2|TRBJ2-3|TRBV12-3/TRBV12-4
TGTGCCAGCAGTTTAGCGGTGAGGCTAGCGGGAGGTGGGGGTCACACAGATACGCAGTATTTT
CASSLAVRLAGGGGHTDTQYF
>many|TRBD1|TRBJ1-1|TRBV7-2
TGTGCCAGCAGCTTAGCGTCGGCAGGGGGCACTGAAGCTTTCTTT
CASSLASAGGTEAFF